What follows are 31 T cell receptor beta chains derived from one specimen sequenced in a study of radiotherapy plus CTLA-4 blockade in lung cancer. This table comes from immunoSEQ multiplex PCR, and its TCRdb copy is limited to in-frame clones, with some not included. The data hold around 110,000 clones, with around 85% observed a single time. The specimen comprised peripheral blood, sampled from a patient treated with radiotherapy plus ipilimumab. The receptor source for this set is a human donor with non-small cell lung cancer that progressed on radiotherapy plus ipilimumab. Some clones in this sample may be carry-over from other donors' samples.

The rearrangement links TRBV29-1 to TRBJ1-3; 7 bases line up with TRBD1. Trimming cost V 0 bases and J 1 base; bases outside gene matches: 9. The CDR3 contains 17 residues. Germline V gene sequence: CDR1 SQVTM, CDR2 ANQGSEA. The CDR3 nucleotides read TGCAGCGTTGAAGAACGGTACAGGGGCGCGTCTGGAAACACCATATATTTT. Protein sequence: CSVEERYRGASGNTIYF.

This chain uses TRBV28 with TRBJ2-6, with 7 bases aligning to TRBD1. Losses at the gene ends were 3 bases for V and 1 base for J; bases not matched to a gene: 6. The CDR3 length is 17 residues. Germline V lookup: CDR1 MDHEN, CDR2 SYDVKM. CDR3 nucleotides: TGTGCCAGCAGTTTCGGGGCAGGGGGATCTGGGGCCAACGTCCTGACTTTC. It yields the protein CASSFGAGGSGANVLTF.

CDR3 region: CASTSYPAGNTEAFF. In DNA form, the CDR3 reads TGTGCCAGCACCAGCTACCCTGCGGGGAACACTGAAGCTTTCTTT. The J gene is TRBJ1-1, the V gene TRBV7-3; D is unclear. Germline V CDR1 and CDR2: SGHTA, FQGTGA. The CDR3 length is 15 residues. Trimming left V 7 bases short and J 1 base short, with 16 bases between.

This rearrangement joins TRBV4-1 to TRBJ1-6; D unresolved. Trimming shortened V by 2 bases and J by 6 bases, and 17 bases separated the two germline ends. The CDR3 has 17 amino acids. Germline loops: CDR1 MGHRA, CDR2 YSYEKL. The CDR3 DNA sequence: TGCGCCAGCAGCCAATCTGTAGTCAGAGGACCTAATTCACCCCTCCACTTT. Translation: CASSQSVVRGPNSPLHF.

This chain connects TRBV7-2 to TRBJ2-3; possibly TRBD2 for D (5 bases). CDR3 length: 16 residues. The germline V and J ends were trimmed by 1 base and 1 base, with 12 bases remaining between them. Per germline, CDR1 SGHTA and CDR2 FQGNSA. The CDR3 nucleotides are TGTGCCAGCAGCTTAGGTACGGGGTCTCGCACAGATACGCAGTATTTT. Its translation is CASSLGTGSRTDTQYF.

This chain's CDR3 is CASSLSGTTITGELFF. As DNA, the CDR3 is TGCGCCAGCAGCTTGTCCGGGACCACGATTACCGGGGAGCTGTTTTTT. The genes are TRBV5-1 and TRBJ2-2; TRBD1 or TRBD2 may be the D gene (5 bases each). The ends were cut back, 1 base at V and 5 bases at J, with 15 bases in the middle. This CDR3 spans 16 amino acids. CDR1 and CDR2 from the germline V gene are SGHRS and YFSETQ. The whole variable domain, filled in from reference TRBV5-1 and TRBJ2-2, reads KAGVTQTPRYLIKTRGQQVTLSCSPISGHRSVSWYQQTPGQGLQFLFEYFSETQRNKGNFPGRFSGRQFSNSRSEMNVSTLELGDSALYLCASSLSGTTITGELFFGEGSRLTVL.

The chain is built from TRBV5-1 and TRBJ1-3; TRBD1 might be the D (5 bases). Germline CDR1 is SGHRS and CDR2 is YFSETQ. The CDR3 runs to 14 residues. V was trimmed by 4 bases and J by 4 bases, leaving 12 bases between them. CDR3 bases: TGCGCCAGCAGCCCCGGGACCCGGGGAAACACCATATATTTT. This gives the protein CASSPGTRGNTIYF.

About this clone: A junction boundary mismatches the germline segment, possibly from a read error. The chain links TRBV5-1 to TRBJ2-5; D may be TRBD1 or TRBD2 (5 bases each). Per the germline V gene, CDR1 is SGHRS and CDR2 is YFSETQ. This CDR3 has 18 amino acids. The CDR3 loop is CASSLAERGDGAQKTQYF. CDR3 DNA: TGCGCCAGCAGCTTGGCAGAACGGGGAGACGGGGCCCAAAAGACCCAGTACTTC.

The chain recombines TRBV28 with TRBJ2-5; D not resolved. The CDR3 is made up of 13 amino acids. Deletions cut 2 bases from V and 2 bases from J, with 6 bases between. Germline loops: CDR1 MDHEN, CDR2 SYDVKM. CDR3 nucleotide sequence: TGTGCCAGCAGTTTAGTTCAGCAAGAGACCCAGTACTTC. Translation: CASSLVQQETQYF.

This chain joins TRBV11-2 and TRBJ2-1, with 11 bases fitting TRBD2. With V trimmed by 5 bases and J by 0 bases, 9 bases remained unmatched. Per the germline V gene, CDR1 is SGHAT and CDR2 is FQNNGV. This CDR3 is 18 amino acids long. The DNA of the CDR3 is TGTGCCAGCAGCGGCCGGACTAGCGGGCTAAGCTCCTACAATGAGCAGTTCTTC. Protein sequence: CASSGRTSGLSSYNEQFF.

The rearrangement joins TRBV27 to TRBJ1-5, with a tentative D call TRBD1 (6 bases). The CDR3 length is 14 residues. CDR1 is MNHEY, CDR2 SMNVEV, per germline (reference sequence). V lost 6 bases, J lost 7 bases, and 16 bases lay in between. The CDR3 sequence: CASRGLGGDQPQHF. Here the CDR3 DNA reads TGTGCCAGCAGAGGACTTGGGGGCGACCAGCCCCAGCATTTT.

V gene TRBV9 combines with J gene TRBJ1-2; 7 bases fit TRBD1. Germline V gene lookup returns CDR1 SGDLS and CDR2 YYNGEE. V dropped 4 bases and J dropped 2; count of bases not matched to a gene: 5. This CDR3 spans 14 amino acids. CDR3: CASSSTGQNYGYTF. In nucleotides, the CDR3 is TGTGCCAGCAGCAGTACGGGACAGAACTATGGCTACACCTTC. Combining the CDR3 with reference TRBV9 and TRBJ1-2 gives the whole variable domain DSGVTQTPKHLITATGQRVTLRCSPRSGDLSVYWYQQSLDQGLQFLIQYYNGEERAKGNILERFSAQQFPDLHSELNLSSLELGDSALYFCASSSTGQNYGYTFGSGTRLTVV.

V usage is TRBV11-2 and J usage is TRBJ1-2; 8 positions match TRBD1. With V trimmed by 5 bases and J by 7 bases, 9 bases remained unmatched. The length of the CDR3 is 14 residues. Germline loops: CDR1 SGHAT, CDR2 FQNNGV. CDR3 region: CASSPDRGDGGYTF. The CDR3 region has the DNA TGTGCCAGCAGCCCAGACAGGGGCGATGGTGGCTACACCTTC.

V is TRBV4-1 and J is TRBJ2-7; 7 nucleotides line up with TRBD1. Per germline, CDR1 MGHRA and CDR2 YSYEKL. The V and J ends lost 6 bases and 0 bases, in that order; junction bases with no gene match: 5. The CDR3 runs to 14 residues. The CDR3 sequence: CASRVDRDSYEQYF. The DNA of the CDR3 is TGCGCCAGCAGGGTAGACAGGGACTCCTACGAGCAGTACTTC.

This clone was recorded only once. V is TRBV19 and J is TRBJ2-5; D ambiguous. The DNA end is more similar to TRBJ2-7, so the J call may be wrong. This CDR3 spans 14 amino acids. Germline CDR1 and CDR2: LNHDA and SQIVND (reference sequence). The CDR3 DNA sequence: TGTGCCAGTAGTCTTCTGGGGTTCTTGAACGAGCAGTACTTC. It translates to CASSLLGFLNEQYF.

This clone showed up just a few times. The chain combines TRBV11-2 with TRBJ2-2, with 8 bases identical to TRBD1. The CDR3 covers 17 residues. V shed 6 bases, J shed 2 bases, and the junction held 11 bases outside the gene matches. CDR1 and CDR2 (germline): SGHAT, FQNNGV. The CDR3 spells CASRRGTGGINTGELFF. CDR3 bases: TGTGCCAGCAGGAGAGGGACAGGAGGGATAAACACCGGGGAGCTGTTTTTT.

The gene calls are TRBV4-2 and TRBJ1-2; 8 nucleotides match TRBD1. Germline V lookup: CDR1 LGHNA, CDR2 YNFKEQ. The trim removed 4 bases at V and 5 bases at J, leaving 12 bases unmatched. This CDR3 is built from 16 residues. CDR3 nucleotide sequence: TGTGCCAGCAGCCCGACTCTGGACAGGGCCTCTTATGGCTACACCTTC. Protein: CASSPTLDRASYGYTF.

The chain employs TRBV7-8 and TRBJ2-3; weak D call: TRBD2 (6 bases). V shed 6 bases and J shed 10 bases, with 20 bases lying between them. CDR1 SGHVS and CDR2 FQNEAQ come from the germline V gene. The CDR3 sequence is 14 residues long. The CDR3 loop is CASRPQGLAGSQYF. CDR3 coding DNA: TGTGCCAGCAGGCCCCAGGGACTCGCAGGGTCGCAGTATTTT.

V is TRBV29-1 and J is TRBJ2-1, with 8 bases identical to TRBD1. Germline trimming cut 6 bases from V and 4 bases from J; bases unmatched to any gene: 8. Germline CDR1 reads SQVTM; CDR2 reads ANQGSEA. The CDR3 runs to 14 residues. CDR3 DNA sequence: TGCAGCGTGGATTTGGACAGGGCGTACAATGAGCAGTTCTTC. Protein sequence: CSVDLDRAYNEQFF.

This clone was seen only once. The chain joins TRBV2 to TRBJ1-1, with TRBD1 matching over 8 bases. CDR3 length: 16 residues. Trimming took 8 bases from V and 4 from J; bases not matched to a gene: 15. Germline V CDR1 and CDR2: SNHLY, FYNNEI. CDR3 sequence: CASRTGITVWATEAFF. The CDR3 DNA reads TGTGCCAGCCGGACAGGGATTACGGTTTGGGCCACTGAAGCTTTCTTT.

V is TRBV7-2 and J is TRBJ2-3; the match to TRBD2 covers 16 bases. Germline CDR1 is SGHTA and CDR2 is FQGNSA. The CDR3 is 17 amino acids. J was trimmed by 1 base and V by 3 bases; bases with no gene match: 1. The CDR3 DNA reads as TGTGCCAGCAGCTTCGGGACTAGCGGGGGGGGCACAGATACGCAGTATTTT. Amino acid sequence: CASSFGTSGGGTDTQYF.

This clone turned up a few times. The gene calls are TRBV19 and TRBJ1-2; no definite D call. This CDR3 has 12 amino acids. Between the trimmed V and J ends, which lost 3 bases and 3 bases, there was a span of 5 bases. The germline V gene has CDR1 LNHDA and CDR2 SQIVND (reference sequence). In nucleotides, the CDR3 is TGTGCCAGTAGTATGAGGGACTATGGCTACACCTTC. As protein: CASSMRDYGYTF.

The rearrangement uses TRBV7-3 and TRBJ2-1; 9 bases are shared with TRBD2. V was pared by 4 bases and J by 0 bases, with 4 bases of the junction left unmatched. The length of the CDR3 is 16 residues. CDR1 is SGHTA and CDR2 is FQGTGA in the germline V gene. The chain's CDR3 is CASSSGLASSYNEQFF. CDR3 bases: TGTGCCAGCAGCTCCGGACTAGCGAGCTCCTACAATGAGCAGTTCTTC.

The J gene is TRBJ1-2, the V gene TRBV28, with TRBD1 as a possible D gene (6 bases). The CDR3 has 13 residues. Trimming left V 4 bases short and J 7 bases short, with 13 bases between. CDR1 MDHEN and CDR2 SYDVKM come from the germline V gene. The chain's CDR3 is CASSSDRWGGYTF. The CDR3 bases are TGTGCCAGCAGTTCCGACAGGTGGGGTGGCTACACCTTC.

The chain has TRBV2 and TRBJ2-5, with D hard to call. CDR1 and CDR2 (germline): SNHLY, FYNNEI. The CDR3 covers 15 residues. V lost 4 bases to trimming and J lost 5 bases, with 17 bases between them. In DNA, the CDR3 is TGTGCCAGCAGTGGCCTCTCCCACAACCGGGAGACCCAGTACTTC. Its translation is CASSGLSHNRETQYF. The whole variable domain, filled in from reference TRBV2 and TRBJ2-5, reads EPEVTQTPSHQVTQMGQEVILRCVPISNHLYFYWYRQILGQKVEFLVSFYNNEISEKSEIFDDQFSVERPDGSNFTLKIRSTKLEDSAMYFCASSGLSHNRETQYFGPGTRLLVL.

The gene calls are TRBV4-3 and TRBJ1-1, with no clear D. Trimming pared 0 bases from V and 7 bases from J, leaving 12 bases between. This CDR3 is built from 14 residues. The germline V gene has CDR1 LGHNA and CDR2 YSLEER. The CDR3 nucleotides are TGCGCCAGCAGCCAAGATCTGAGACGGGGTGAAGCTTTCTTT. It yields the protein CASSQDLRRGEAFF.

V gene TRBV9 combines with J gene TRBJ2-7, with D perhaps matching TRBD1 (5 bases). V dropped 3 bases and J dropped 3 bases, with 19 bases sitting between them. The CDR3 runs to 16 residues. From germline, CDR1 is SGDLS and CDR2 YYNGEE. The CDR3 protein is CASSDKEWGRIYEQYF. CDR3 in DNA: TGTGCCAGCAGCGACAAGGAGTGGGGCCGTATCTACGAGCAGTACTTC.

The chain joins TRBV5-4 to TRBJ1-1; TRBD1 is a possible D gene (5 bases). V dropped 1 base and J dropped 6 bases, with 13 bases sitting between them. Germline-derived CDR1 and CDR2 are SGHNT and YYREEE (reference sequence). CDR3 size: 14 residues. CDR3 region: CASSLFVGLAEAFF. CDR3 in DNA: TGTGCCAGCAGCTTGTTTGTGGGGCTCGCTGAAGCTTTCTTT. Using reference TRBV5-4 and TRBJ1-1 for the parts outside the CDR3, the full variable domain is ETGVTQSPTHLIKTRGQQVTLRCSSQSGHNTVSWYQQALGQGPQFIFQYYREEENGRGNFPPRFSGLQFPNYSSELNVNALELDDSALYLCASSLFVGLAEAFFGQGTRLTVV.

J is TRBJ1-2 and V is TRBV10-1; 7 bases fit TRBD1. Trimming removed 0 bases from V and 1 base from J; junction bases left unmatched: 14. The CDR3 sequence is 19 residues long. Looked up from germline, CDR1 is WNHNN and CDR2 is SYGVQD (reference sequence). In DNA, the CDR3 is TGCGCCAGCAGTGAGTCACTAAGGACAGGAACATCTGATAACTATGGCTACACCTTC. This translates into CASSESLRTGTSDNYGYTF.

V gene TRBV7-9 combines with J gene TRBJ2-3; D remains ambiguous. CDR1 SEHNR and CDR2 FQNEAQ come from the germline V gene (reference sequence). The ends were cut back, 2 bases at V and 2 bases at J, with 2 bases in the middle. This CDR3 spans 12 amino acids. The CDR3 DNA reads TGTGCCAGCAGCTTACTCACAGATACGCAGTATTTT. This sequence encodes CASSLLTDTQYF.

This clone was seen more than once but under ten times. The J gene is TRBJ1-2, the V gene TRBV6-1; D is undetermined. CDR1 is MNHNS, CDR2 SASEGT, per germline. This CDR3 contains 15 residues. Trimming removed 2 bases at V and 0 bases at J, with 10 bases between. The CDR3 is CASSEWADTNYGYTF. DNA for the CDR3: TGTGCCAGCAGTGAATGGGCCGATACTAACTATGGCTACACCTTC.